Listed below are T cell receptor beta chains from one sample, sequenced in a study of spatial heterogeneity in lung cancer. TCRdb reprocessed the 5' RACE reads with MiXCR, giving one entry per CDR3 protein. The table lists about 48,000 distinct CDR3 sequences, about 5.8% of them singletons, with 11% in the top ten. The input for sequencing was PBMCs, taken at surgery. These receptor sequences come from a male donor with early-stage non-small cell lung cancer. The CDR3 runs from the conserved cysteine through the conserved F or W. D genes are given only for firm matches. Some rows mark clone size as missing; the rest say once, few, many or name a class of expanded clone.

clone_size j_call d_call cdr3_length v_call cdr3_nt cdr3_aa
many TRBJ2-3 TRBD2 15 TRBV10-3 TGTGCCATCAGTGAGAGGAGCGGGGGGTCAGATACGCAGTATTTT CAISERSGGSDTQYF
few TRBJ2-5 . 13 TRBV5-6 TGTGCCAGCACCCCGGGCCCCTCGGAGACCCAGTACTTC CASTPGPSETQYF
medium-sized TRBJ2-7 . 11 TRBV6-2/TRBV6-3 TGTGCCAGCAGCCGAAGGGACGAGCAGTACTTC CASSRRDEQYF
. TRBJ2-7 TRBD2 14 TRBV5-1 TGCGCCAGCAGCTTGGAGGGACTAGAGTACGAGCAGTACTTC CASSLEGLEYEQYF
many TRBJ2-7 . 16 TRBV4-2 TGTGCCAGCAGCCAAGTGGACACATACAACTCCTACGAGCAGTACTTC CASSQVDTYNSYEQYF
many TRBJ1-2 . 16 TRBV19 TGTGCCAGTAGTATCCAGATGGGGAACCTGGGGTATGGCTACACCTTC CASSIQMGNLGYGYTF
many TRBJ2-3 . 15 TRBV5-1 TGCGCCAGCAGCCTCCGGACACCTAGCACAGATACGCAGTATTTT CASSLRTPSTDTQYF
. TRBJ2-3 TRBD1 15 TRBV7-9 TGTGCCAGCAGCTCTGGACAGGGGGGGCCAGATACGCAGTATTTT CASSSGQGGPDTQYF
many TRBJ1-1 . 15 TRBV5-5 TGTGCCAGCAGTTACTCTCCGGGGGCCCGAACTGAAGCTTTCTTT CASSYSPGARTEAFF
. TRBJ1-1 . 14 TRBV7-8 TGTGCCAGCAGCGAAGATAATACGGGGACTGAAGCTTTCTTT CASSEDNTGTEAFF
many TRBJ2-7 TRBD1 16 TRBV12-3/TRBV12-4 TGTGCCAGCAGTTTTTCCGGGACAGGGACCTCCTACGAGCAGTACTTC CASSFSGTGTSYEQYF
many TRBJ1-1 . 13 TRBV12-5 TGTGCTAGTGCCCGGGGGGGGCCCACTGAAGCTTTCTTT CASARGGPTEAFF
many TRBJ2-4 . 14 TRBV19 TGTGCCAGTAGCCCCCGGGGAGAGGGACCGACCCGTTTCTTC CASSPRGEGPTRFF
many TRBJ2-1 TRBD2 17 TRBV3-1 TGTGCCAGCAGCCCCCAAAGCGGGAGGCTGACCTACAATGAGCAGTTCTTC CASSPQSGRLTYNEQFF
many TRBJ1-1 . 13 TRBV7-9 TGTGCCAGCAGTATCGGGGGGAACACTGAAGCTTTCTTT CASSIGGNTEAFF
. TRBJ2-3 TRBD2 18 TRBV28 TGTGCCAGCAGTTTATGGGTAGCGGGAGGGCCTAACTCAGATACGCAGTATTTT CASSLWVAGGPNSDTQYF
many TRBJ1-2 . 16 TRBV14 TGTGCCAGCAGCCCCTTACGAGGGGCGACTAACTATGGCTACACCTTC CASSPLRGATNYGYTF
many TRBJ2-5 TRBD2 14 TRBV4-3 TGCGCCAGCAGCCAAGATTGGGGGGGGGAGACCCAGTACTTC CASSQDWGGETQYF
medium-sized TRBJ2-7 . 12 TRBV7-6 TGTGCCAGCAGCTTAGCGGACAACGAGCAGTACTTC CASSLADNEQYF
many TRBJ1-1 . 14 TRBV29-1 TGCAGCGTTATAAGAGGGGCGCAGGACACTGAAGCTTTCTTT CSVIRGAQDTEAFF
many TRBJ1-2 . 13 TRBV11-2 TGTGCCAGCAGCTTAGAAGAGACATATGGCTACACCTTC CASSLEETYGYTF
many TRBJ2-1 . 14 TRBV19 TGTGCCAGTAGTATCGGGCCAGCAGTGGGGGAGCAGTTCTTC CASSIGPAVGEQFF
many TRBJ2-3 TRBD1 15 TRBV20-1 TGCAGTGCTAGAGTGGAGACAGGGGTGGAAGATACGCAGTATTTT CSARVETGVEDTQYF
many TRBJ1-4 . 14 TRBV20-1 TGCAGTGCGACCTACAGGGACGGCAATGAAAAACTGTTTTTT CSATYRDGNEKLFF
many TRBJ1-5 . 13 TRBV10-1 TGCGCCAGCAGTGGGGGCGGCAATCAGCCCCAGCATTTT CASSGGGNQPQHF
many TRBJ2-7 . 13 TRBV29-1 TGCAGCGTTGTCAAGGGGGGGACCTACGAGCAGTACTTC CSVVKGGTYEQYF
many TRBJ1-1 . 17 TRBV25-1 TGTGCCAGCAGTGAATCGAATAGCCGCTGGGTGAACACTGAAGCTTTCTTT CASSESNSRWVNTEAFF
. TRBJ2-7 TRBD1 17 TRBV6-5 TGTGCCAGCAGTTACGGACTTCCGGGACAGGGATCTTACGAGCAGTACTTC CASSYGLPGQGSYEQYF